This T cell receptor beta chain came from a study of T-cell memory formation after mild COVID-19. Study-wide background: Largely donor-specific sequence clusters came from a couple of donors.

This clonotype has just a few counts. TCRdb called the 5' RACE reads again in MiXCR, with one record for every CDR3 protein. This table holds hundreds of thousands of distinct CDR3 sequences, around a quarter found once. Germline V gene sequence: CDR1 SGHDT, CDR2 YYEEEE. The CDR3 runs 16 residues. The ends were cut back, 4 bases at V and 0 bases at J, with 14 bases in the middle. The material sequenced was PBMCs or a T cell subset sorted from them (not recorded which). V gene TRBV5-6 combines with J gene TRBJ2-1; D uncertain. The TCR was taken from an adult woman who had mild COVID-19 (a few samples of this study predate the infection). Cell type and time point are not known. CDR3 DNA: TGTGCCAGCAGCCGGAGACGGTATAGCTCCTACAATGAGCAGTTCTTC. It translates to CASSRRRYSSYNEQFF.